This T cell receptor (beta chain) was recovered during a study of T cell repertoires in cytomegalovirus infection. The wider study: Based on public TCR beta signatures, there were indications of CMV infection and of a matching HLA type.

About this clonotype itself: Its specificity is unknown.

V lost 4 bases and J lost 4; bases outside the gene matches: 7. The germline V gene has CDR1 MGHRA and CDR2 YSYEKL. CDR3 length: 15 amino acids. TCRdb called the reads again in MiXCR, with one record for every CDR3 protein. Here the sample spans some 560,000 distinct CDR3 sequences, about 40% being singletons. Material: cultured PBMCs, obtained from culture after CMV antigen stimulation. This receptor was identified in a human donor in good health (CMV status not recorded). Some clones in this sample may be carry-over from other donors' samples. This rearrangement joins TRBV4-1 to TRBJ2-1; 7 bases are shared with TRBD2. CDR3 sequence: CASSRVAGIYNEQFF. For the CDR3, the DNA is TGCGCCAGCAGCCGCGTAGCGGGCATTTACAATGAGCAGTTCTTC.